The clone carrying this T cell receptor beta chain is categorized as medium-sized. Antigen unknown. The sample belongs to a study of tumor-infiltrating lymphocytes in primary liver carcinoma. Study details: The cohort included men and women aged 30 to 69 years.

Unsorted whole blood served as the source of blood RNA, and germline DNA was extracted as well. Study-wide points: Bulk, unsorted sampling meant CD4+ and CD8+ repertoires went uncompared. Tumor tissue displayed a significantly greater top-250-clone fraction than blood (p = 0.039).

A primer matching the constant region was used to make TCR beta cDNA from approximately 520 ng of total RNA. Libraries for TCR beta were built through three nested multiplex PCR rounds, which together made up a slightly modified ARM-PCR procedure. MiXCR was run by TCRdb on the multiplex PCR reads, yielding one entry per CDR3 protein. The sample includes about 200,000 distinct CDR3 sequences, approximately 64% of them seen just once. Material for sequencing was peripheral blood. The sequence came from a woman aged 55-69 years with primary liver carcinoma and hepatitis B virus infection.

CDR3 DNA sequence: TGTGCCAGCAGCTTAAGTGGGCGGGGCTATGGCTACACCTTC. It yields the protein CASSLSGRGYGYTF. The chain has TRBV11-2 and TRBJ1-2; no firm D call. The V gene's germline CDR1 is SGHAT and CDR2 FQNNGV. The CDR3 has 14 residues. Trimming cost V 2 bases and J 4 bases, with 11 bases left between them.